Listed below are T cell receptor beta chains from one sample, sequenced in a study of T cells in Graves' hyperthyroidism and ophthalmopathy. TCRdb independently ran MiXCR on the multiplex PCR reads; one entry per CDR3 protein. The table records approximately 150,000 distinct CDR3 sequences, 9.4% of them present only once. The sequencing sample was made of blood. These receptors were collected from a woman under 30 with Graves' hyperthyroidism that later progressed to Graves' ophthalmopathy. Both conserved end residues are part of each CDR3. Each record gives: J gene, V gene, clone size, D gene, CDR3 DNA, CDR3 protein. The D gene is left open where the match is weak. Size is stated for part of the rows, as once, few or many counts, or as a class when the clone is expanded.

J gene: TRBJ2-3; V gene: TRBV28; clone size: medium-sized; D gene: TRBD2; CDR3 DNA: TGTGCCAGCAGTAAGACTAGCGGGAGGGATGGAAATACGCAGTATTTT; CDR3 protein: CASSKTSGRDGNTQYF
J gene: TRBJ1-2; V gene: TRBV20-1; clone size: many; D gene: .; CDR3 DNA: TGCAGCGCTGTGCGGGTAGGGAGCTATGGCTACACCTTC; CDR3 protein: CSAVRVGSYGYTF
J gene: TRBJ2-1; V gene: TRBV3-1; clone size: .; D gene: .; CDR3 DNA: TGTGCCAGCGGACCCCCAGACTCCAGCTCCTACAATGAGCAGTTCTTC; CDR3 protein: CASGPPDSSSYNEQFF
J gene: TRBJ2-2; V gene: TRBV15; clone size: many; D gene: .; CDR3 DNA: TGTGCCACCAGCAGAGATCTAGCGAAATACGGGGAGCTGTTTTTT; CDR3 protein: CATSRDLAKYGELFF
J gene: TRBJ2-7; V gene: TRBV3-1; clone size: many; D gene: .; CDR3 DNA: TGTGCCAGCAGTATCTGGGGACAATACGAGCAGTACTTC; CDR3 protein: CASSIWGQYEQYF
J gene: TRBJ2-2; V gene: TRBV2; clone size: many; D gene: .; CDR3 DNA: TGTGCCAGCATGGATCTTCCCGGGGAGCTGTTTTTT; CDR3 protein: CASMDLPGELFF
J gene: TRBJ1-2; V gene: TRBV12-3/TRBV12-4; clone size: many; D gene: .; CDR3 DNA: TGTGCCAGCAGACACGGGGTCGGCTACACCTTC; CDR3 protein: CASRHGVGYTF
J gene: TRBJ2-7; V gene: TRBV4-2; clone size: few; D gene: TRBD2; CDR3 DNA: TGTGCCAGCAGCCAACTGGGACTAGCGGATAGCTCCTACGAGCAGTACTTC; CDR3 protein: CASSQLGLADSSYEQYF
J gene: TRBJ1-1; V gene: TRBV19; clone size: few; D gene: .; CDR3 DNA: TGTGCCAGTAGTATAGATCTCGGGACGGGGAACACTGAAGCTTTCTTT; CDR3 protein: CASSIDLGTGNTEAFF
J gene: TRBJ2-1; V gene: TRBV11-2; clone size: many; D gene: .; CDR3 DNA: TGTGCCAGCAGCTTAGAAGCTAGCGTTAGTGAGCAGTTCTTC; CDR3 protein: CASSLEASVSEQFF
J gene: TRBJ1-2; V gene: TRBV7-9; clone size: many; D gene: TRBD1; CDR3 DNA: TGTGCCAGCAGCTACCAGGGGGAAGGTGGCTACACCTTC; CDR3 protein: CASSYQGEGGYTF
J gene: TRBJ2-3; V gene: TRBV2; clone size: many; D gene: .; CDR3 DNA: TGTGCCAGCAGTGAAATCGGTTGGGGGGCAGCTAGCACAGATACGCAGTATTTT; CDR3 protein: CASSEIGWGAASTDTQYF
J gene: TRBJ1-1; V gene: TRBV7-9; clone size: many; D gene: .; CDR3 DNA: TGTGCCAGCAGCCATCGGATTGGGGAGGGAAACACTGAAGCTTTCTTT; CDR3 protein: CASSHRIGEGNTEAFF
J gene: TRBJ1-4; V gene: TRBV27; clone size: many; D gene: .; CDR3 DNA: TGTGCCAGCAGTTTGTGGGGCGCTTACGCTAATGAAAAACTGTTTTTT; CDR3 protein: CASSLWGAYANEKLFF
J gene: TRBJ2-5; V gene: TRBV6-1; clone size: .; D gene: TRBD2; CDR3 DNA: TGTGCCAGCAAACTAGCGACGGAGACCCAGTACTTC; CDR3 protein: CASKLATETQYF
J gene: TRBJ2-6; V gene: TRBV10-3; clone size: .; D gene: .; CDR3 DNA: TGTGCCATCAGTTGGGACACTGGGGCCAACGTCCTGACTTTC; CDR3 protein: CAISWDTGANVLTF
J gene: TRBJ2-5; V gene: TRBV4-1; clone size: many; D gene: .; CDR3 DNA: TGCGCCAGCAGCGCCAGGGAGACAGAGACCCAGTACTTC; CDR3 protein: CASSARETETQYF
J gene: TRBJ2-7; V gene: TRBV6-1; clone size: .; D gene: TRBD1; CDR3 DNA: TGTGCCAGCAGTGCCACCTCCGGGACAGGTGGAAACGAGCAGTACTTC; CDR3 protein: CASSATSGTGGNEQYF
J gene: TRBJ2-3; V gene: TRBV28; clone size: many; D gene: TRBD2; CDR3 DNA: TGTGCCAGCAGCCCTTTAGCGGGGTTCACAGATACGCAGTATTTT; CDR3 protein: CASSPLAGFTDTQYF
J gene: TRBJ1-5; V gene: TRBV19; clone size: few; D gene: .; CDR3 DNA: TGTGCCAGTAAAAACAGGGCCAGCAATCAGCCCCAGCATTTT; CDR3 protein: CASKNRASNQPQHF
J gene: TRBJ2-5; V gene: TRBV7-6; clone size: many; D gene: .; CDR3 DNA: TGTGCCCACCAGCTCATGGGGGAGACCCAGTACTTC; CDR3 protein: CAHQLMGETQYF
J gene: TRBJ1-5; V gene: TRBV7-2; clone size: many; D gene: TRBD1; CDR3 DNA: TGTGCCAGCAGCCTGGACAGGCGTCAGCCCCAGCATTTT; CDR3 protein: CASSLDRRQPQHF
J gene: TRBJ1-1; V gene: TRBV4-1; clone size: few; D gene: .; CDR3 DNA: TGCGCCAGCAGCCAAGATCTCGGGGGCGCAGGGGCTTTCTTT; CDR3 protein: CASSQDLGGAGAFF
J gene: TRBJ2-3; V gene: TRBV6-5; clone size: few; D gene: .; CDR3 DNA: TGTGCCAGCAGTTACTCCAGGGGGGTTGGCACAGATACGCAGTATTTT; CDR3 protein: CASSYSRGVGTDTQYF
J gene: TRBJ2-7; V gene: TRBV20-1; clone size: many; D gene: TRBD2; CDR3 DNA: TGCAGTGCTAAATCCGGCGGGGGGGCCTCCGAGCAGTACTTC; CDR3 protein: CSAKSGGGASEQYF
J gene: TRBJ1-4; V gene: TRBV9; clone size: .; D gene: TRBD1; CDR3 DNA: TGTGCCAGCAGCCCCCGACAGGGGTCGAAGGAAAAACTGTCTTTT; CDR3 protein: CASSPRQGSKEKLSF
J gene: TRBJ2-3; V gene: TRBV7-8; clone size: many; D gene: TRBD2; CDR3 DNA: TGTGCCAGCAGCTTAGGCGGGAGGACGACAGATACGCAGTATTTT; CDR3 protein: CASSLGGRTTDTQYF
J gene: TRBJ1-5; V gene: TRBV2; clone size: many; D gene: .; CDR3 DNA: TGTGCCAGCAGTGGGCAGGATCAGCCCCAGCATTTT; CDR3 protein: CASSGQDQPQHF
J gene: TRBJ1-4; V gene: TRBV13; clone size: .; D gene: .; CDR3 DNA: TGTGCCAGCAGCCCCCATAGGGAACGGGAGAAACTGTTTTTT; CDR3 protein: CASSPHREREKLFF
J gene: TRBJ2-7; V gene: TRBV5-1; clone size: few; D gene: TRBD1; CDR3 DNA: TGCGCCAGCAGCTTTATGGGACAGGGGATACGGTACGAGCAGTACTTC; CDR3 protein: CASSFMGQGIRYEQYF
J gene: TRBJ2-7; V gene: TRBV2; clone size: many; D gene: TRBD1; CDR3 DNA: TGTGCCAGCAGCGCGGACAGGCACGAGCAGTACTTC; CDR3 protein: CASSADRHEQYF
J gene: TRBJ2-2; V gene: TRBV7-9; clone size: .; D gene: .; CDR3 DNA: TGTGCCAGCAGCCCAGGGCTACAGAACACCGGGGAGCTGTTTTTT; CDR3 protein: CASSPGLQNTGELFF
J gene: TRBJ2-1; V gene: TRBV28; clone size: .; D gene: TRBD2; CDR3 DNA: TGTGCCAGCAGTCGACTAGCGGGGGGGCGGGTCAATGAGCAGTTCTTC; CDR3 protein: CASSRLAGGRVNEQFF
J gene: TRBJ1-6; V gene: TRBV12-3/TRBV12-4; clone size: .; D gene: .; CDR3 DNA: TGTGCCAGCAGTTTGGTGACGGGTCCCCAGGGGAATTCACCCCTCCACTTT; CDR3 protein: CASSLVTGPQGNSPLHF
J gene: TRBJ1-2; V gene: TRBV3-1; clone size: .; D gene: .; CDR3 DNA: TGTGCCAGCAGCCAGCACCCTGGGACTCTTCAAGGGGGCTACACCTTC; CDR3 protein: CASSQHPGTLQGGYTF
J gene: TRBJ2-2; V gene: TRBV19; clone size: once; D gene: TRBD1; CDR3 DNA: TGTGCCAGTAGTATAGGTCCTCAGGGGGCGCGCACCGGGGAGCTGTTTTTT; CDR3 protein: CASSIGPQGARTGELFF
J gene: TRBJ2-5; V gene: TRBV2; clone size: many; D gene: .; CDR3 DNA: TGTGCCAGCAGTGAAGGGTCTCCCAGAGGGGAGACCCAGTACTTC; CDR3 protein: CASSEGSPRGETQYF
J gene: TRBJ1-1; V gene: TRBV11-2; clone size: many; D gene: TRBD1; CDR3 DNA: TGTGCCAGCAGCTTGAACAGGGGCCCGGCCCTTGAAGCTTTCTTT; CDR3 protein: CASSLNRGPALEAFF
J gene: TRBJ1-2; V gene: TRBV10-1; clone size: many; D gene: .; CDR3 DNA: TGCGCCAGCAGTGAGGAAGGACGTGTATATGGCTACACCTTC; CDR3 protein: CASSEEGRVYGYTF
J gene: TRBJ2-1; V gene: TRBV4-2; clone size: .; D gene: .; CDR3 DNA: TGTGCCAGCAGCCAAATTTTCGGTTCAAGCCCCAATGAGCAGTTCTTC; CDR3 protein: CASSQIFGSSPNEQFF
J gene: TRBJ2-7; V gene: TRBV7-2; clone size: .; D gene: .; CDR3 DNA: TGTGCCAGCAGCTTAAGTACGGGGGCCCCGGGAGAGCAGTACTTC; CDR3 protein: CASSLSTGAPGEQYF
J gene: TRBJ2-7; V gene: TRBV20-1; clone size: many; D gene: .; CDR3 DNA: TGCAGTCCCCAATGGCGGGGGCTGACCAGCTCCTACGAGCAGTACTTC; CDR3 protein: CSPQWRGLTSSYEQYF
J gene: TRBJ1-1; V gene: TRBV30; clone size: many; D gene: TRBD1; CDR3 DNA: TGTGCCGGGAGACAGGGAGGGGACACTGAAGCTTTCTTT; CDR3 protein: CAGRQGGDTEAFF